The rows below give T cell receptor beta chains drawn from one sample of a study of blood T cells in healthy people across ages. TCRdb itself ran the 5' RACE reads through MiXCR, one entry per CDR3 protein. The table includes around 800,000 distinct CDR3 sequences, approximately 44% detected once. Sequences were obtained from blood. These receptors were obtained from a man aged 60 to 69 in good health. Each CDR3 is given with its conserved first and last residue. A D gene is named only where the DNA matches it firmly. Clone size is given for some rows only: seen once, a few or many times, or a class if the clone is expanded.

J gene: TRBJ2-7
clone size: -
D gene: TRBD2
V gene: TRBV20-1
CDR3 DNA: TGCAGTGCTAGACCCAGCGGTCCTAGCGGGGGGGTTGAGCAGTACTTC
CDR3 protein: CSARPSGPSGGVEQYF

J gene: TRBJ1-2
clone size: once
D gene: -
V gene: TRBV7-9
CDR3 DNA: TGTGCCAGCACCGAGGAGGGGGACTATGGCTACACCTTC
CDR3 protein: CASTEEGDYGYTF

J gene: TRBJ1-1
clone size: -
D gene: TRBD1
V gene: TRBV5-1
CDR3 DNA: TGCGCCAGCCGGGACAGCCGTGAAGCTTTCTTT
CDR3 protein: CASRDSREAFF

J gene: TRBJ2-7
clone size: few
D gene: TRBD2
V gene: TRBV4-2
CDR3 DNA: TGTGCCAGCAGCCAAAGTTCTAGCGGGGACAACGAGCAGTACTTC
CDR3 protein: CASSQSSSGDNEQYF

J gene: TRBJ1-6
clone size: -
D gene: -
V gene: TRBV27
CDR3 DNA: TGTGCCAGCAGTTTTAATGGGTCACCCCTCCACTTT
CDR3 protein: CASSFNGSPLHF

J gene: TRBJ2-1
clone size: few
D gene: TRBD2
V gene: TRBV29-1
CDR3 DNA: TGCAGCGCCAGAAGCCTAGGGCGGGGGGGCTACAATGAGCAGTTCTTC
CDR3 protein: CSARSLGRGGYNEQFF

J gene: TRBJ2-5
clone size: -
D gene: -
V gene: TRBV14
CDR3 DNA: TGTGCCAGCAGCCAATGGCTAGGAACTCAAGAGACCCAGTACTTC
CDR3 protein: CASSQWLGTQETQYF

J gene: TRBJ2-1
clone size: once
D gene: -
V gene: TRBV4-3
CDR3 DNA: TGCGCCAGCAGCCAAGATAGGCGGAGGGGGGGGGGCCATGAGCAGTTCTTC
CDR3 protein: CASSQDRRRGGGHEQFF

J gene: TRBJ1-5
clone size: -
D gene: -
V gene: TRBV20-1
CDR3 DNA: TGCAGTGCAGGGGAAAATAGCAATCAGCCCCAGCATTTT
CDR3 protein: CSAGENSNQPQHF

J gene: TRBJ1-2
clone size: -
D gene: -
V gene: TRBV12-5
CDR3 DNA: TGTGCTAGTGGTTTGGGGACAATCCGCTACACCTTC
CDR3 protein: CASGLGTIRYTF

J gene: TRBJ2-1
clone size: -
D gene: TRBD2
V gene: TRBV12-3/TRBV12-4
CDR3 DNA: TGTGCCAGCAGTTTAACCTCTAGCGGGGGCGGAAATGAGCAGTTCTTC
CDR3 protein: CASSLTSSGGGNEQFF

J gene: TRBJ1-1
clone size: -
D gene: TRBD1
V gene: TRBV5-1
CDR3 DNA: TGCGCCAGCAGCCGGACAGGGGGCCTGTACACTGAAGCTTTCTTT
CDR3 protein: CASSRTGGLYTEAFF

J gene: TRBJ2-7
clone size: -
D gene: -
V gene: TRBV5-8
CDR3 DNA: TGTGCCAGCACCACGGACAGAAGGCGAGACGAGCAGTACTTC
CDR3 protein: CASTTDRRRDEQYF

J gene: TRBJ2-1
clone size: -
D gene: -
V gene: TRBV7-3
CDR3 DNA: TGTGCCAGCAGCTTAAAGTGGGGAAACAATGAGCAGTTCTTC
CDR3 protein: CASSLKWGNNEQFF

J gene: TRBJ2-3
clone size: -
D gene: TRBD2
V gene: TRBV11-2
CDR3 DNA: TGTGCCAGCAGCTTAGTTCCTAGCGGGGGCACAGATACGCAGTATTTT
CDR3 protein: CASSLVPSGGTDTQYF

J gene: TRBJ2-3
clone size: few
D gene: TRBD2
V gene: TRBV3-1
CDR3 DNA: TGTGCCAGCAGCCACCTAGCGGGGGGCACAGATACGCAGTATTTT
CDR3 protein: CASSHLAGGTDTQYF

J gene: TRBJ2-3
clone size: -
D gene: -
V gene: TRBV7-2
CDR3 DNA: TGTGCCAGCAGCACCCGACTAGGTAACACAGATACGCAGTATTTT
CDR3 protein: CASSTRLGNTDTQYF

J gene: TRBJ1-6
clone size: -
D gene: -
V gene: TRBV4-3
CDR3 DNA: TGCGCCAGCAGCCAAGAGTACAGGGCCCGTTCTGTGAATCCCCTCCACTTT
CDR3 protein: CASSQEYRARSVNPLHF

J gene: TRBJ2-1
clone size: -
D gene: -
V gene: TRBV20-1
CDR3 DNA: TGCAGTGTCACCGCGGGCGGGGGCCTGTACAATGAGCAGTTCTTC
CDR3 protein: CSVTAGGGLYNEQFF

J gene: TRBJ2-7
clone size: few
D gene: -
V gene: TRBV7-6
CDR3 DNA: TGTGCCAGCAGCCCAGGGGGGTTAAGGGCCAACGAGCAGTACTTC
CDR3 protein: CASSPGGLRANEQYF

J gene: TRBJ2-7
clone size: -
D gene: TRBD1
V gene: TRBV7-2
CDR3 DNA: TGTGCCAGCAGCTTCGACAGGGGTTCAAGGCACGAGCAGTACTTC
CDR3 protein: CASSFDRGSRHEQYF

J gene: TRBJ2-3
clone size: -
D gene: TRBD1
V gene: TRBV4-1
CDR3 DNA: TGCGCCAGCAGCCAAGGACAGGGGAAAAACACAGATACGCAGTATTTT
CDR3 protein: CASSQGQGKNTDTQYF

J gene: TRBJ2-3
clone size: -
D gene: -
V gene: TRBV5-1
CDR3 DNA: TGCGCCAGCAGACCCGACAGCACAAGCACAGATACGCAGTATTTT
CDR3 protein: CASRPDSTSTDTQYF

J gene: TRBJ2-1
clone size: -
D gene: TRBD2
V gene: TRBV12-3/TRBV12-4
CDR3 DNA: TGTGCCAGCAGTGGGCCGGGACTAGCGGGACCCTACAATGAGCAGTTCTTC
CDR3 protein: CASSGPGLAGPYNEQFF

J gene: TRBJ2-1
clone size: few
D gene: -
V gene: TRBV3-1
CDR3 DNA: TGTGCCAGCAGCCAGGGTTTTTGGGAGCAGTTCTTC
CDR3 protein: CASSQGFWEQFF

J gene: TRBJ1-1
clone size: many
D gene: -
V gene: TRBV28
CDR3 DNA: TGTGCCACCAGGACCGGCGGCACTGAAGCTTTCTTT
CDR3 protein: CATRTGGTEAFF

J gene: TRBJ1-6
clone size: -
D gene: -
V gene: TRBV7-9
CDR3 DNA: TGTGCCAGCAGCTTAGATGCAGATAATTCACCCCTCCACTTT
CDR3 protein: CASSLDADNSPLHF

J gene: TRBJ1-2
clone size: -
D gene: -
V gene: TRBV5-1
CDR3 DNA: TGCGCCAGCAGCGTCGACACCGCTAACTATGGCTACACCTTC
CDR3 protein: CASSVDTANYGYTF

J gene: TRBJ2-1
clone size: -
D gene: TRBD2
V gene: TRBV6-2/TRBV6-3
CDR3 DNA: TGTGCCAGCAATCGGGGGGGCCTGGTCTATGAGCAGTTCTTC
CDR3 protein: CASNRGGLVYEQFF

J gene: TRBJ1-5
clone size: few
D gene: -
V gene: TRBV20-1
CDR3 DNA: TGCAGTGCCAGGAGCACAAGCAATCAGCCCCAGCATTTT
CDR3 protein: CSARSTSNQPQHF

J gene: TRBJ2-7
clone size: many
D gene: -
V gene: TRBV6-5
CDR3 DNA: TGTGCCAGCAGTTCTCATACCTACGAGCAGTACTTC
CDR3 protein: CASSSHTYEQYF

J gene: TRBJ2-6
clone size: -
D gene: -
V gene: TRBV20-1
CDR3 DNA: TGCAGTGCTACCCCACAGGGAACTGGGGCCAACGTCCTGACTTTC
CDR3 protein: CSATPQGTGANVLTF

J gene: TRBJ2-7
clone size: few
D gene: TRBD1
V gene: TRBV7-2
CDR3 DNA: TGTGCCAGCAGCTCCCAAGGACAGGGGGTCTACGAGCAGTACTTC
CDR3 protein: CASSSQGQGVYEQYF

J gene: TRBJ2-7
clone size: -
D gene: TRBD2
V gene: TRBV29-1
CDR3 DNA: TGCAGCGCCACTAGCGGGAGTTGGTACGAGCAGTACTTC
CDR3 protein: CSATSGSWYEQYF

J gene: TRBJ1-6
clone size: few
D gene: TRBD1
V gene: TRBV7-9
CDR3 DNA: TGTGCCAGCAGCCGAGGGACAGGGGAAAATTCACCCCTCCACTTT
CDR3 protein: CASSRGTGENSPLHF

J gene: TRBJ2-1
clone size: few
D gene: TRBD2
V gene: TRBV20-1
CDR3 DNA: TGCAGTGGGGGGGTTAGAGCGGGGGGGTCATACAATGAGCAGTTCTTC
CDR3 protein: CSGGVRAGGSYNEQFF

J gene: TRBJ2-1
clone size: -
D gene: -
V gene: TRBV4-1
CDR3 DNA: TGCGCCAGCAGCCAAGGAACAGGGTTGGAGACCCAGTTCTTC
CDR3 protein: CASSQGTGLETQFF

J gene: TRBJ1-1
clone size: -
D gene: -
V gene: TRBV4-3
CDR3 DNA: TGCGCCAGCAGCCAAGACCGGGCGTCGAACACTGAAGCTTTCTTT
CDR3 protein: CASSQDRASNTEAFF

J gene: TRBJ1-4
clone size: -
D gene: -
V gene: TRBV12-3/TRBV12-4
CDR3 DNA: TGTGCCAGCAGCCCCGGGGGGGGGCTGAGTGAAAAACTGTTTTTT
CDR3 protein: CASSPGGGLSEKLFF

J gene: TRBJ1-1
clone size: few
D gene: -
V gene: TRBV5-1
CDR3 DNA: TGCGCCAGCAGCCTAAGAGGATCGACCACTGAAGCTTTCTTT
CDR3 protein: CASSLRGSTTEAFF

J gene: TRBJ2-3
clone size: -
D gene: TRBD1
V gene: TRBV29-1
CDR3 DNA: TGCAGCGCAGGACAGGGAGTCCCCACAGATACGCAGTATTTT
CDR3 protein: CSAGQGVPTDTQYF

J gene: TRBJ1-1
clone size: few
D gene: TRBD1
V gene: TRBV20-1
CDR3 DNA: TGCAGGGCCCTGGGACAGCCGAACACTGAAGCTTTCTTT
CDR3 protein: CRALGQPNTEAFF

J gene: TRBJ2-7
clone size: -
D gene: -
V gene: TRBV27
CDR3 DNA: TGTGCCAGCAGCCACACAGGGGAGGGTTTCAACGAGCAGTACTTC
CDR3 protein: CASSHTGEGFNEQYF

J gene: TRBJ1-2
clone size: few
D gene: -
V gene: TRBV20-1
CDR3 DNA: TGCAGTGCTAGAGATTCCGGCGGCTATGGCTACACCTTC
CDR3 protein: CSARDSGGYGYTF

J gene: TRBJ1-2
clone size: -
D gene: -
V gene: TRBV6-1
CDR3 DNA: TGTGCCAGCAGAAAAGGGTCAGATGGCTACACCTTC
CDR3 protein: CASRKGSDGYTF

J gene: TRBJ2-1
clone size: -
D gene: TRBD1
V gene: TRBV9
CDR3 DNA: TGTGCCAGCAGTCTAAACCTCGACAGGGGCGGCAATGAGCAGTTCTTC
CDR3 protein: CASSLNLDRGGNEQFF

J gene: TRBJ2-1
clone size: once
D gene: -
V gene: TRBV14
CDR3 DNA: TGTGCCAGCAGCCAACAGGCGGCCCACTACAATGAGCAGTTCTTC
CDR3 protein: CASSQQAAHYNEQFF

J gene: TRBJ2-4
clone size: few
D gene: -
V gene: TRBV7-2
CDR3 DNA: TGTGCCAGCAGCCCCCAGGGGGGATTAGCCAAAAACATTCAGTACTTC
CDR3 protein: CASSPQGGLAKNIQYF

J gene: TRBJ1-5
clone size: -
D gene: TRBD1
V gene: TRBV7-9
CDR3 DNA: TGTGCCAGCAGCCGACAGGGGGCAAGGGGGAATCAGCCCCAGCATTTT
CDR3 protein: CASSRQGARGNQPQHF

J gene: TRBJ2-7
clone size: many
D gene: TRBD1
V gene: TRBV29-1
CDR3 DNA: TGCAGCGTGTCCGGGACAGGGGCTTCCTACGAGCAGTACTTC
CDR3 protein: CSVSGTGASYEQYF